These 17 T cell receptor beta chains were sequenced from one sample in a study of T cells in Graves' hyperthyroidism and ophthalmopathy. Amplification targeted TCR beta CDR3 regions from RNA transcripts. During a first-round RT-PCR of the TCR CDR3, the HTBI primer set was used. One entry per CDR3 protein results from TCRdb running MiXCR on the multiplex PCR reads. Counted here are almost 600,000 distinct CDR3 sequences, 11% to 15% occurring once; the ten biggest clones make up roughly 5.5%. The sequencing sample was made of blood. All receptors come from a woman in her 30s with Graves' hyperthyroidism that later progressed to Graves' ophthalmopathy.

V usage is TRBV4-1 and J usage is TRBJ2-5; D might be TRBD2 (5 bases). In germline, CDR1 is MGHRA, CDR2 YSYEKL. V gave up 9 bases and J gave up 2 bases, with 16 bases separating them. The CDR3 extends over 14 amino acids. The CDR3 DNA sequence: TGCGCCAGTACCCCCATGGAGCGGCAAGAGACCCAGTACTTC. This encodes CASTPMERQETQYF.

This clonotype was recorded at least ten times. CDR3 residues: CSARLGGRAKNEQFF. CDR3 nucleotide sequence: TGCAGTGCTAGATTGGGCGGGAGGGCCAAGAATGAGCAGTTCTTC. This rearrangement joins TRBV20-1 to TRBJ2-1; 9 nucleotides align to TRBD2. Trimming removed 2 bases from V and 7 bases from J; junction bases left unmatched: 9. CDR3 length equals 15 residues. CDR1 and CDR2 (germline): DFQATT, SNEGSKA (reference sequence).

V usage is TRBV5-4 and J usage is TRBJ2-3; TRBD2 matches 9 bases. V gave up 2 bases and J gave up 3 bases; unmatched junction bases: 7. The CDR3 is 16 amino acids. Germline CDR1 SGHNT, CDR2 YYREEE (reference sequence). The CDR3 nucleotides are TGTGCCAGCAGCTTCCGTTTAGCGGGAGAAACAGATACGCAGTATTTT. Translating gives CASSFRLAGETDTQYF.

There are many counts of this clonotype. V gene TRBV6-1 combines with J gene TRBJ2-1; D perhaps matches TRBD2 (7 bases). V gave up 5 bases and J gave up 3 bases, with 23 bases separating them. This CDR3 region has 18 residues. CDR1 MNHNS and CDR2 SASEGT come from the germline V gene. CDR3 DNA sequence: TGTGCCAGCAGTACCCGTGTTAACCCAGCGGGACACTACAATGAGCAGTTCTTC. This codes for CASSTRVNPAGHYNEQFF.

The J gene is TRBJ1-2, the V gene TRBV29-1, with 7 bases aligning to TRBD1. This CDR3 contains 14 residues. Germline V gives CDR1 SQVTM, CDR2 ANQGSEA. V lost 2 bases and J lost 8; bases outside the gene matches: 11. CDR3 in DNA: TGCAGCGTTGAACTCCCGGTAGGGGGCGACGGCTACACCTTC. Its translation is CSVELPVGGDGYTF.

This clonotype was found many times. The chain carries TRBV20-1 and TRBJ2-1; 11 nucleotides line up with TRBD2. V gave up 7 bases and J gave up 4 bases; unmatched junction bases: 0. The germline V gene encodes CDR1 DFQATT and CDR2 SNEGSKA (reference sequence). The CDR3 contains 12 residues. CDR3 bases: TGCAGTGGGACTAGCGGGTACAATGAGCAGTTCTTC. This encodes CSGTSGYNEQFF.

This clonotype was picked up many times. The CDR3 is CASSGPTGNNEQFF. CDR3 bases: TGTGCCAGCAGTGGACCGACAGGGAACAATGAGCAGTTCTTC. The chain couples TRBV28 to TRBJ2-1, with TRBD1 matching over 7 bases. In germline, CDR1 is MDHEN, CDR2 SYDVKM. Unmatched junction bases numbered 6, after V lost 5 bases and J lost 5 bases. The CDR3 covers 14 residues.

This clonotype was counted at least ten times. The chain combines TRBV6-1 with TRBJ1-1; D remains ambiguous. This CDR3 contains 11 residues. The V and J ends lost 3 bases and 10 bases respectively, with 9 bases between them. The germline V gene has CDR1 MNHNS and CDR2 SASEGT. CDR3 sequence: CASSDGRVAFF. Written as DNA, the CDR3 is TGTGCCAGCAGTGATGGACGAGTAGCTTTCTTT.

Comment on this clonotype: Just one base apart from a much larger clone, this may be a read error. This chain links TRBV4-2 with TRBJ2-1; D is possibly TRBD2 (5 bases). The ends were cut back, 1 base at V and 0 bases at J, with 13 bases in the middle. The CDR3 runs to 17 residues. CDR1 and CDR2 (germline): LGHNA, YNFKEQ. The CDR3, as DNA: TGTGCCAGCAGCCAAGCGGGAACCGAGAGCTCCTACAATGAGCAGTTCTTC. It translates to CASSQAGTESSYNEQFF.

V and J are TRBV5-1 and TRBJ1-2; 7 bases are shared with TRBD1. With V trimmed by 0 bases and J by 8 bases, 7 bases remained unmatched. The CDR3 totals 14 residues. CDR1 is SGHRS, CDR2 YFSETQ, per germline. CDR3 region: CASSLEQGFRGYTF. DNA for the CDR3: TGCGCCAGCAGCTTGGAACAGGGGTTCAGGGGCTACACCTTC. Based on the CDR3 plus reference TRBV5-1 and TRBJ1-2, the full variable domain is KAGVTQTPRYLIKTRGQQVTLSCSPISGHRSVSWYQQTPGQGLQFLFEYFSETQRNKGNFPGRFSGRQFSNSRSEMNVSTLELGDSALYLCASSLEQGFRGYTFGSGTRLTVV.

This clonotype was seen many times. The chain combines TRBV12-3 or TRBV12-4 with TRBJ2-7; weak D call: TRBD2 (6 bases). This CDR3 has 15 amino acids. Trimming removed 7 bases at V and 3 bases at J, with 19 bases between. The CDR3 loop is CASNPSGGQLYEQYF. The CDR3 DNA reads as TGTGCCAGCAATCCCTCCGGGGGTCAACTCTACGAGCAGTACTTC.

Note on this clonotype: One base away lies a much larger clone, so this may be a sequencing read error. The rearrangement uses TRBV27 and TRBJ2-7; D uncertain. CDR3 size: 13 residues. The V gene's germline CDR1 is MNHEY and CDR2 SMNVEV (reference sequence). The CDR3 coding sequence is TGTGCCAGCGGTTTAACTAAGCTCGGCGAGCAGTACTTC. It is translated as CASGLTKLGEQYF.

This clonotype appeared a few times. CDR3 in DNA: TGTGCCAGCAGTTACGGGCCAGCTAGCAATCAGCCCCAGCATTTT. Protein sequence: CASSYGPASNQPQHF. The genes are TRBV6-2 or TRBV6-3 and TRBJ1-5; the D is unclear. V shed 2 bases and J shed 0 bases, with 8 bases lying between them. The CDR3 loop spans 15 amino acids. CDR1 MNHEY and CDR2 SVGEGT come from the germline V gene.

In this sample, this clonotype turned up a few times. Just one base apart from a much larger clone, this may be a read error. V and J are TRBV15 and TRBJ2-2; D remains ambiguous. V dropped 5 bases and J dropped 4 bases, with 2 bases sitting between them. Germline lookup yields CDR1 LNHNV and CDR2 YYDKDF (reference sequence). The CDR3 has 11 residues. CDR3 coding DNA: TGTGCCACCAGCTTCACCGGGGAGCTGTTTTTT. It is translated as CATSFTGELFF.

This clonotype was counted between two and nine times. This chain uses TRBV20-1 with TRBJ2-2; 9 nucleotides align to TRBD1. CDR3 length: 15 residues. Germline V gene lookup returns CDR1 DFQATT and CDR2 SNEGSKA (reference sequence). The junction had 12 bases not matched to a gene; V was cut back by 7 bases and J by 6 bases. DNA for the CDR3: TGCAGTGTATCGTCCCGGGACAGGGCGGCCGGGGAGCTGTTTTTT. It is translated as CSVSSRDRAAGELFF.

This clonotype was detected many times. The DNA of the CDR3 is TGTGCCAGCAGTTTGACAGGGGGCGCTCAAAAATCCTACGAGCAGTACTTC. It yields the protein CASSLTGGAQKSYEQYF. The chain couples TRBV28 to TRBJ2-7; 10 bases fit TRBD1. This CDR3 contains 17 residues. The V segment lost 3 bases and the J segment 1 base; nucleotides outside the gene matches: 9. Germline V gene data show CDR1 as MDHEN and CDR2 as SYDVKM.

The V call is TRBV5-1, the J call TRBJ2-2, with 11 bases aligning to TRBD2. The CDR3 runs 18 residues. The V gene's germline CDR1 is SGHRS and CDR2 YFSETQ. V shed 0 bases and J 4 bases; nucleotides not matched to a gene: 8. Here the CDR3 reads CASSLAPLAGVGTGELFF. The CDR3 DNA sequence: TGCGCCAGCAGCTTGGCCCCACTAGCGGGAGTGGGCACCGGGGAGCTGTTTTTT.